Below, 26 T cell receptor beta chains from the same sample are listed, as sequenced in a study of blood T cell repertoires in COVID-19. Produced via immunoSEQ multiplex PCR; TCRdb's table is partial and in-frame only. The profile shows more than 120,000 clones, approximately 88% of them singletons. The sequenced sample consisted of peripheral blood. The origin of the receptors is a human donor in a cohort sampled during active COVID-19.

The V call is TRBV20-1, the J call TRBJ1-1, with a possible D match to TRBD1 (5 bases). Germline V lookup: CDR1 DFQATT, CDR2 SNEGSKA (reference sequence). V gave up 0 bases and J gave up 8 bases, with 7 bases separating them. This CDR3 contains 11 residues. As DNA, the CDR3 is TGCAGTGCTAGAGAAGGGGCCGAAGCTTTCTTT. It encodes CSAREGAEAFF.

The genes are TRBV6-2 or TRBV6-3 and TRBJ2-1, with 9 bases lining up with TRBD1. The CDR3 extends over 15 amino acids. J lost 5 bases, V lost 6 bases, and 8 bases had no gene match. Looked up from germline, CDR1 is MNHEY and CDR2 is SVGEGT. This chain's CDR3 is CASSPTGGRNNEQFF. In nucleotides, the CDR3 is TGTGCCAGCAGCCCGACAGGGGGTCGAAACAATGAGCAGTTCTTC.

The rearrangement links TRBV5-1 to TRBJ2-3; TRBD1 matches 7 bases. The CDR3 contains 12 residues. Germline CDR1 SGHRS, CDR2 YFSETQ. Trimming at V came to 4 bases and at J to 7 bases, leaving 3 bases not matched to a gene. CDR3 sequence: CASSLQGNTQYF. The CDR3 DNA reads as TGCGCCAGCAGCCTACAGGGGAATACGCAGTATTTT.

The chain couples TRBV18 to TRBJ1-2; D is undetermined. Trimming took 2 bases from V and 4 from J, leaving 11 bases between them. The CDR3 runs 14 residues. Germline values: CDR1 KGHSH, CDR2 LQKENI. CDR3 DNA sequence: TGTGCCAGCTCACCAGAGGGTAATAGCTATGGCTACACCTTC. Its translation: CASSPEGNSYGYTF.

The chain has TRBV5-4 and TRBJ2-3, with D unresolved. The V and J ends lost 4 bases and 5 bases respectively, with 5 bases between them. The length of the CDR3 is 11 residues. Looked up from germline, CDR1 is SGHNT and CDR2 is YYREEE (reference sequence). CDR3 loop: CASSPGDTQYF. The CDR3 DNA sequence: TGTGCCAGCAGCCCGGGAGATACGCAGTATTTT.

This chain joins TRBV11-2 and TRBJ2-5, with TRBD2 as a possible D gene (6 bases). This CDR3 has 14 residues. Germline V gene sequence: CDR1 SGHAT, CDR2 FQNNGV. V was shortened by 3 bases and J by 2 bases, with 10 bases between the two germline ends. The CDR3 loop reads CASSFGGIQETQYF. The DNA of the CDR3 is TGTGCCAGCAGCTTTGGCGGGATTCAAGAGACCCAGTACTTC.

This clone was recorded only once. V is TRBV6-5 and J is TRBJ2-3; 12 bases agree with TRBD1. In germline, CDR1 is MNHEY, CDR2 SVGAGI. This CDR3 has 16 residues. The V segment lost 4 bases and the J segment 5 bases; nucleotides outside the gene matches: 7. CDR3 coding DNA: TGTGCCAGCAGTTCCCCCGGGACAGGGGGCGGAGATACGCAGTATTTT. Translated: CASSSPGTGGGDTQYF.

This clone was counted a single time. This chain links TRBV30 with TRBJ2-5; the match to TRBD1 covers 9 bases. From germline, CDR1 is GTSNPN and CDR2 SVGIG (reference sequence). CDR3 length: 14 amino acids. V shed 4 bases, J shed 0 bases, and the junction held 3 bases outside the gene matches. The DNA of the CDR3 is TGTGCCTGGAATGGGGACAGGGACCAAGAGACCCAGTACTTC. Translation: CAWNGDRDQETQYF.

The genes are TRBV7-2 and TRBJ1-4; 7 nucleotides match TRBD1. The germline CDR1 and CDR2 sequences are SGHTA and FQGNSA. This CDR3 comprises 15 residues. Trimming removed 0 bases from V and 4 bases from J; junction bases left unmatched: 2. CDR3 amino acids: CASSLATGINEKLFF. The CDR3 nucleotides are TGTGCCAGCAGCTTAGCGACAGGGATTAATGAAAAACTGTTTTTT.

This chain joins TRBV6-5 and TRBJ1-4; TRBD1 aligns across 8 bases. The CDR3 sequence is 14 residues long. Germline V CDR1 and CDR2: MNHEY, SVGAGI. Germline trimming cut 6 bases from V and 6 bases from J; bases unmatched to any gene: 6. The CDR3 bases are TGTGCCAGCAGCTCAGGGGGCATGGATGAAAAACTGTTTTTT. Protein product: CASSSGGMDEKLFF.

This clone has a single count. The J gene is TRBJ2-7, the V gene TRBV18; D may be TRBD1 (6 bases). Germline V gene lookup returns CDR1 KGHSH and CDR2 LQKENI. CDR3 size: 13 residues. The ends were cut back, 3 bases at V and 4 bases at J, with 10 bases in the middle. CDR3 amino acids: CASSPRDRYEQYF. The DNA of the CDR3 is TGTGCCAGCTCACCCCGAGACAGGTACGAGCAGTACTTC.

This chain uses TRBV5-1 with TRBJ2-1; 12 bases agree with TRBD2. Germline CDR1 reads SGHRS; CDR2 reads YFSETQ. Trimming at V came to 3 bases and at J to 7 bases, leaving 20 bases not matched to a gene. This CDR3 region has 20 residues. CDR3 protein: CASSSRDARASGGARNEQFF. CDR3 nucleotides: TGCGCCAGCAGCTCCCGGGACGCCAGGGCTAGCGGGGGGGCACGGAATGAGCAGTTCTTC.

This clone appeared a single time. As DNA, the CDR3 is TGCGCCAGCAGCCAAGGGGTTAGCGGGGGAGAGACCCAGTACTTC. Its translation: CASSQGVSGGETQYF. The chain combines TRBV4-1 with TRBJ2-5; 9 nucleotides line up with TRBD2. The V gene's germline CDR1 is MGHRA and CDR2 YSYEKL. V was clipped by 1 base and J by 4 bases; unmatched bases: 4. The CDR3 consists of 15 residues.

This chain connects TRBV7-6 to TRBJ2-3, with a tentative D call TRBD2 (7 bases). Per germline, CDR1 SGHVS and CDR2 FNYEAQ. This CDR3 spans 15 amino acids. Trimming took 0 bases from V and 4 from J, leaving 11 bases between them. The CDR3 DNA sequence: TGTGCCAGCAGCTTAGCGGGGGGGCTTCCAGATACGCAGTATTTT. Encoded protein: CASSLAGGLPDTQYF.

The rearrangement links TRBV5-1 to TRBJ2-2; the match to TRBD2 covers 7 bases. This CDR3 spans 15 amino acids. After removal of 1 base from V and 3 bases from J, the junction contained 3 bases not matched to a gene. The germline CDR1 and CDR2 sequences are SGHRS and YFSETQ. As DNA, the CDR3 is TGCGCCAGCAGCTTGACAGCGGGATACACCGGGGAGCTGTTTTTT. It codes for CASSLTAGYTGELFF.

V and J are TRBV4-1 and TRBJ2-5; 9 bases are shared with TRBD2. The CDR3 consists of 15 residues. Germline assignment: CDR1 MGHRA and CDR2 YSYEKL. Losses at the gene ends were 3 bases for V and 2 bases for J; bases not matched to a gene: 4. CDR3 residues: CASSHYAGGQETQYF. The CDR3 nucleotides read TGCGCCAGCAGCCATTATGCGGGGGGGCAAGAGACCCAGTACTTC.

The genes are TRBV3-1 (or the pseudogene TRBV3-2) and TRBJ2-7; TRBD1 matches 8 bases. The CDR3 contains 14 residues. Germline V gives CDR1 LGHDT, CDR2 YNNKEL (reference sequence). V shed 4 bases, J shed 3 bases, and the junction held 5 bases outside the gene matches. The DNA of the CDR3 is TGTGCCAGCAGCCCGCCGGGACAGGACTACGAGCAGTACTTC. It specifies CASSPPGQDYEQYF.

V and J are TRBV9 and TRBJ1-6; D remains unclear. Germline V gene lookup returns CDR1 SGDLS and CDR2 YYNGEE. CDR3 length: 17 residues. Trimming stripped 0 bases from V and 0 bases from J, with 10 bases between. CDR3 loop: CASSVDGQSSYNSPLHF. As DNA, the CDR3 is TGTGCCAGCAGCGTAGATGGGCAAAGCTCCTATAATTCACCCCTCCACTTT. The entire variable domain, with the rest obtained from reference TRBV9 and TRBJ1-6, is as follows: DSGVTQTPKHLITATGQRVTLRCSPRSGDLSVYWYQQSLDQGLQFLIQYYNGEERAKGNILERFSAQQFPDLHSELNLSSLELGDSALYFCASSVDGQSSYNSPLHFGNGTRLTVT.

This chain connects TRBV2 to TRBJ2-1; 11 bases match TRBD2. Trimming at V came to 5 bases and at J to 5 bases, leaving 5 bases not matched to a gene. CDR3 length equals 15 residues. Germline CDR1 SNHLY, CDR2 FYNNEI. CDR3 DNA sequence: TGTGCCAGCAGTCGACTAGCGGGGAGAAACAATGAGCAGTTCTTC. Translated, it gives CASSRLAGRNNEQFF.

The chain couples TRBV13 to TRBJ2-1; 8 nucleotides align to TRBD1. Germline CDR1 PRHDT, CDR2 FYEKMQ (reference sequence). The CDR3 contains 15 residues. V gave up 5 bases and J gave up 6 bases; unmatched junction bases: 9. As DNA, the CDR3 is TGTGCCAGCAGCAAAGACAGGGGCTTAGGCAATGAGCAGTTCTTC. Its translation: CASSKDRGLGNEQFF.

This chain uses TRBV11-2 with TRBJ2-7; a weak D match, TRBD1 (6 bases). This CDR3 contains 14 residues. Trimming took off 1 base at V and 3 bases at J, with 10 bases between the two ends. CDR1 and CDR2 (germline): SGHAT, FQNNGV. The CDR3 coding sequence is TGTGCCAGCAGCTTAGCAGGGGCGGACTACGAGCAGTACTTC. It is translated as CASSLAGADYEQYF.

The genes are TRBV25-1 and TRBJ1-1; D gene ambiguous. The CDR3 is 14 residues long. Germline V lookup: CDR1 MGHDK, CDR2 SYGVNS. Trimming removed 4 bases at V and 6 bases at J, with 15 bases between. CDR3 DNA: TGTGCCAGCAGTGTACAAACCCTGGGAGCTGAAGCTTTCTTT. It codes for CASSVQTLGAEAFF.

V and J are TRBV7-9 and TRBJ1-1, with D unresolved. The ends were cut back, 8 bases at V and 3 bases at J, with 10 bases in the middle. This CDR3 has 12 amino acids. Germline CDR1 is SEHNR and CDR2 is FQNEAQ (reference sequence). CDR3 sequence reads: CASGKEDTEAFF. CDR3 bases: TGTGCCAGCGGAAAAGAGGACACTGAAGCTTTCTTT.

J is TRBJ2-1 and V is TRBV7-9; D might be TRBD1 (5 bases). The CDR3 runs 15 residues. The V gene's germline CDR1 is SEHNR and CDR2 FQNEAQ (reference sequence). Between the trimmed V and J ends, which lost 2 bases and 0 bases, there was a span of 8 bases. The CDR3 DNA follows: TGTGCCAGCAGCTTACAGGGTCTCTCCTACAATGAGCAGTTCTTC. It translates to CASSLQGLSYNEQFF.

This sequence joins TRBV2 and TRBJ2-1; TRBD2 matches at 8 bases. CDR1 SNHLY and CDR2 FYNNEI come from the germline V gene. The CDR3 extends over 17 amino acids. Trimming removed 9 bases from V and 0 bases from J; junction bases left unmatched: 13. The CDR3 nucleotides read TGTGCCAGGATTATTTTTGGCGGGGGGATCTCCTACAATGAGCAGTTCTTC. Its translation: CARIIFGGGISYNEQFF.

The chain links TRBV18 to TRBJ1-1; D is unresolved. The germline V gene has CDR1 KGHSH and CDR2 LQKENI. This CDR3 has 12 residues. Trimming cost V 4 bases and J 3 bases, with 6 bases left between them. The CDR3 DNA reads TGTGCCAGCTCACTTCAGGACACTGAAGCTTTCTTT. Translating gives CASSLQDTEAFF.